The clone carrying this TCR beta chain was seen ten or more times. What it binds is unknown. CDR1 and CDR2 from the germline V gene are SGHRS and YFSETQ. V was trimmed by 1 base and J by 0 bases, leaving 6 bases between them. The CDR3 has 14 residues. TCRdb passed the 5' RACE reads through MiXCR, listing each CDR3 protein once. In the table there are around 33,000 distinct CDR3 sequences, less than 25% of which are singletons. General study findings and limits: In terms of TCR gene usage, tumor memory CD4+ T cells clustered together with blood and lymph node memory CD4+ cells, as well as with lymph node naive CD4+ cells.

The origin of this receptor is a female donor with breast cancer. The specimen sequenced was memory CD4+ T cells sorted from blood. Subset defined: memory CD4+ T cells, CD4+CD45RO+CD25-. The chain uses TRBV5-1 and TRBJ2-3; D not resolved. The CDR3 region has the DNA TGCGCCAGCAGCTTGTCGACTAGCACAGATACGCAGTATTTT. Its protein product is CASSLSTSTDTQYF.